Many counts were recorded for the clone carrying this T cell receptor (beta chain). TCRdb called the 5' RACE reads again in MiXCR, with one record for every CDR3 protein. The sample yields nearly 40,000 distinct CDR3 sequences, approximately 20% seen once. The ends lost 2 bases at V and 6 bases at J; junction bases unmatched: 1. Germline CDR1 reads SGHRS; CDR2 reads YFSETQ. CDR3 length equals 14 residues. Input material: naive CD4+ T cells sorted from a lymph node. Subset indicated: naive CD4+ T cells, CD4+CD45RA+CD25-. V and J are TRBV5-1 and TRBJ2-2; 10 bases are a match to TRBD2. The clonotype originates from a female donor with breast cancer. The chain's CDR3 is CASSFSGRSGELFF. The CDR3 region has the DNA TGCGCCAGCAGCTTTAGCGGGAGGTCCGGGGAGCTGTTTTTT. The full variable domain, with the rest looked up from reference TRBV5-1 and TRBJ2-2, is KAGVTQTPRYLIKTRGQQVTLSCSPISGHRSVSWYQQTPGQGLQFLFEYFSETQRNKGNFPGRFSGRQFSNSRSEMNVSTLELGDSALYLCASSFSGRSGELFFGEGSRLTVL.